This T cell receptor beta chain was documented in a study of CD8+ T cells in alopecia areata. General study results and limits: In lesional scalp, particularly from alopecia totalis/universalis, clonality was higher than in normal scalp.

As concerns this clone: What it binds is not known.

Stated treatment: oral pan-JAK inhibitor, 5-10 mg twice daily. The authors extracted RNA and reverse transcribed it into cDNA as the sequencing template. The assay was immunoSEQ multiplex PCR, and TCRdb's table has in-frame clones only and misses some. This table has 150,000 to 200,000 clones, around 64% appearing once. The V gene's germline CDR1 is KGHSH and CDR2 LQKENI. The V end lost 5 bases, the J end lost 4 bases, and 8 bases lay between the germline ends. The CDR3 spans 12 residues. The J gene is TRBJ1-2, the V gene TRBV18, with TRBD1 as a possible D gene (5 bases). Material: CD4+ T cells sorted from blood, obtained around week 47, from a patient treated with tofacitinib. The clonotype comes from a human donor with alopecia areata. CDR3 protein: CASSYDSYGYTF. The CDR3 nucleotides are TGTGCCAGCTCATACGACAGCTATGGCTACACCTTC.